These 7 T cell receptor beta chains were sequenced from one sample in a study of cytomegalovirus exposure and HLA in healthy donors. Primers: 60 Vbeta forward and 13 Jbeta reverse. TCRdb's table, derived via immunoSEQ multiplex PCR, lists solely in-frame clones and lacks some. The data hold around 100,000 clones, with about 61% observed a single time. Material: PBMCs. The receptors come from a woman aged 25-40 years in good health and CMV-seronegative.

There are a few counts of this clone. This chain links TRBV4-3 with TRBJ2-1; D is uncertain. CDR1 and CDR2 (germline): LGHNA, YSLEER. The CDR3 loop spans 16 amino acids. The V gene lost 4 bases and the J gene lost 3 bases, with 16 bases spanning the gap. CDR3 sequence reads: CASSPNLIAYYNEQFF. The CDR3 DNA reads TGCGCCAGCAGCCCCAACTTAATAGCTTACTACAATGAGCAGTTCTTC.

In its sample, this clone was seen a few times. The genes are TRBV27 and TRBJ2-7; D is possibly TRBD1 (6 bases). The CDR3 is 15 amino acids. V lost 4 bases to trimming and J lost 0 bases, with 13 bases between them. From germline, CDR1 is MNHEY and CDR2 SMNVEV (reference sequence). CDR3 sequence reads: CASSYSEGVSYEQYF. The CDR3 nucleotides read TGTGCCAGCAGTTACTCTGAGGGGGTCTCCTACGAGCAGTACTTC.

This clone turned up a few times. V gene TRBV7-6 combines with J gene TRBJ2-7; 8 bases line up with TRBD2. CDR1 is SGHVS, CDR2 FNYEAQ, per germline. This CDR3 region has 14 residues. J gave up 6 bases and V 5 bases, and 9 bases lay outside the gene matches. The CDR3 DNA follows: TGTGCCAGCAGCCCGGGACTAGACGGGGGCGAGCAGTACTTC. Translation: CASSPGLDGGEQYF.

The genes are TRBV28 and TRBJ2-7; 7 nucleotides align to TRBD1. The germline CDR1 and CDR2 sequences are MDHEN and SYDVKM. This CDR3 has 14 residues. After removal of 7 bases from V and 2 bases from J, the junction contained 8 bases not matched to a gene. The CDR3 sequence: CASTSGQDPYEQYF. The CDR3 coding sequence is TGTGCCAGCACCTCCGGACAGGACCCCTACGAGCAGTACTTC.

The V and J genes are TRBV5-1 and TRBJ2-6; possibly TRBD2 for D (6 bases). CDR1 and CDR2 from the germline V gene are SGHRS and YFSETQ. V dropped 0 bases and J dropped 0 bases, with 13 bases sitting between them. This CDR3 has 18 residues. The CDR3 nucleotides are TGCGCCAGCAGCTTGGATGGGACTTACTCCTCTGGGGCCAACGTCCTGACTTTC. As protein: CASSLDGTYSSGANVLTF.

This chain connects TRBV13 to TRBJ1-4; maybe TRBD1 (6 bases). CDR1 and CDR2 from the germline V gene are PRHDT and FYEKMQ (reference sequence). This CDR3 contains 14 residues. The V and J ends lost 4 bases and 6 bases respectively, with 12 bases between them. DNA for the CDR3: TGTGCCAGCAGCTCCAGGGGCGGCTATGAAAAACTGTTTTTT. Its protein is CASSSRGGYEKLFF.

This sequence joins TRBV11-2 and TRBJ1-1, with unresolved D. The V gene's germline CDR1 is SGHAT and CDR2 FQNNGV. The V end lost 6 bases, the J end lost 4 bases, and 12 bases lay between the germline ends. The CDR3 is made up of 13 amino acids. The chain's CDR3 is CASSVGESTEAFF. The CDR3 nucleotides are TGTGCCAGCAGTGTCGGGGAGAGCACTGAAGCTTTCTTT.